Following are 24 T cell receptor beta chains from one sample sequenced in a study of cytomegalovirus exposure and HLA in healthy donors. Clones were sequenced by immunoSEQ multiplex PCR, and TCRdb holds only the in-frame ones, with some missing. The table records over 60,000 clones, roughly 95% of them present only once. Sequencing was performed on PBMCs. Receptors originate from a man aged 18-30 years in good health and CMV-seronegative.

The chain carries TRBV7-2 and TRBJ2-3, with 7 bases fitting TRBD2. The trim removed 5 bases at V and 4 bases at J, leaving 0 bases unmatched. The CDR3 is 12 residues long. The germline gives CDR1 SGHTA, CDR2 FQGNSA. CDR3 amino acids: CASSREADTQYF. CDR3 nucleotides: TGTGCCAGCAGCCGGGAGGCAGATACGCAGTATTTT.

Details on this clone: A junction end diverges from the germline sequence, so it may reflect a read error. The J gene is TRBJ1-2, the V gene TRBV27, with a tentative D call TRBD1 (6 bases). Per the germline V gene, CDR1 is MNHEY and CDR2 is SMNVEV (reference sequence). The CDR3 covers 14 residues. CDR3 in amino acids: CASSARGAWYGYTF. In nucleotides, the CDR3 is TGTGCCAGCAGTGCCAGGGGAGCCTGGTATGGCTACACCTTT.

The rearrangement links TRBV25-1 to TRBJ1-1; possibly TRBD1 for D (5 bases). The CDR3 is made up of 13 amino acids. The germline V and J ends were trimmed by 5 bases and 8 bases, with 15 bases remaining between them. Germline CDR1 and CDR2: MGHDK and SYGVNS. The CDR3 DNA reads as TGTGCCAGCAGTTGGGCAGGGCTCCCCGAAGCTTTCTTT. Translated: CASSWAGLPEAFF.

The CDR3 spells CASSQVTREPENTEAFF. The CDR3 DNA is TGTGCCAGCAGCCAAGTTACCCGGGAACCCGAGAACACTGAAGCTTTCTTT. The chain combines TRBV4-2 with TRBJ1-1; no clear D. Germline assignment: CDR1 LGHNA and CDR2 YNFKEQ. The CDR3 runs to 17 residues. Trimming left V 1 base short and J 1 base short, with 16 bases between.

A single count supports this clone. This chain joins TRBV6-6 and TRBJ2-1, with 9 bases that match TRBD2. V trimming: 11 bases; J trimming: 6 bases; junction bases outside the gene matches: 17. Germline CDR1 and CDR2: MNHNY and SVGAGI (reference sequence). This CDR3 is 16 amino acids long. The CDR3, as DNA: TGTGCCGGCGGGGGGGGAGCGAGGGCACCCTCCAATGAGCAGTTCTTC. It yields the protein CAGGGGARAPSNEQFF.

The chain uses TRBV6-5 and TRBJ2-1, with 7 bases fitting TRBD1. Germline-derived CDR1 and CDR2 are MNHEY and SVGAGI. V gave up 6 bases and J gave up 9 bases; unmatched junction bases: 11. The CDR3 runs 14 residues. CDR3 coding DNA: TGTGCCAGCAGCCGAAACGACAGGGCGATTGAGCAGTTCTTC. Translating gives CASSRNDRAIEQFF.

The chain couples TRBV19 to TRBJ1-1, with TRBD1 matching over 8 bases. The trim removed 7 bases at V and 5 bases at J, leaving 6 bases unmatched. The CDR3 is 13 amino acids. Per germline, CDR1 LNHDA and CDR2 SQIVND (reference sequence). Here the CDR3 DNA reads TGTGCCAGTAAAGGACAGGGTTTTACTGAAGCTTTCTTT. Protein: CASKGQGFTEAFF.

The chain's CDR3 is CASSAGASSYNEQFF. The CDR3 DNA is TGTGCCAGCTCAGCGGGGGCTAGCTCCTACAATGAGCAGTTCTTC. The chain employs TRBV11-3 and TRBJ2-1, with TRBD2 matching 8 bases. Germline loops: CDR1 SGHNT, CDR2 YENEEA. The CDR3 has 15 residues. J was trimmed by 0 bases and V by 8 bases; bases with no gene match: 6.

This rearrangement joins TRBV28 to TRBJ1-2; TRBD1 might be the D (5 bases). Germline V gene lookup returns CDR1 MDHEN and CDR2 SYDVKM. The CDR3 is 13 residues long. Deletions cut 8 bases from V and 4 bases from J, with 14 bases between. CDR3 nucleotides: TGTGCCAGCTTAGGGGTAGGCAGCTATGGCTACACCTTC. Translated: CASLGVGSYGYTF.

The chain combines TRBV13 with TRBJ1-2; 9 nucleotides line up with TRBD1. V shed 3 bases, J shed 2 bases, and the junction held 4 bases outside the gene matches. The length of the CDR3 is 15 residues. The germline V gene has CDR1 PRHDT and CDR2 FYEKMQ (reference sequence). The CDR3 loop reads CASSFRDRVNYGYTF. Written as DNA, the CDR3 is TGTGCCAGCAGCTTTCGGGACAGGGTAAACTATGGCTACACCTTC.

J is TRBJ1-1 and V is TRBV4-3; 8 bases match TRBD1. The CDR3 is 15 amino acids. The germline V gene encodes CDR1 LGHNA and CDR2 YSLEER. V shed 2 bases, J shed 6 bases, and the junction held 8 bases outside the gene matches. CDR3 in DNA: TGCGCCAGCAGCCAATACGACAGGGGAATGGCTGAAGCTTTCTTT. Its translation: CASSQYDRGMAEAFF.

This clone is a singleton in its sample. V usage is TRBV25-1 and J usage is TRBJ1-5; 9 nucleotides align to TRBD1. The germline V gene has CDR1 MGHDK and CDR2 SYGVNS. This CDR3 contains 15 residues. Trimming at V came to 3 bases and at J to 6 bases, leaving 6 bases not matched to a gene. The CDR3 here is CASSEGTGRGQPQHF. CDR3 DNA: TGTGCCAGCAGTGAGGGGACAGGGAGGGGTCAGCCCCAGCATTTT.

The DNA of the CDR3 is TGTGCCAGTAGTAGACCAACAGGGGGCGCAGCTGAAGCTTTCTTT. This translates into CASSRPTGGAAEAFF. The chain couples TRBV19 to TRBJ1-1, with 9 nucleotides matching TRBD1. Germline assignment: CDR1 LNHDA and CDR2 SQIVND (reference sequence). J was trimmed by 6 bases and V by 4 bases; bases with no gene match: 9. This CDR3 region has 15 residues. Supplemented by reference TRBV19 and TRBJ1-1, the full variable domain reads DGGITQSPKYLFRKEGQNVTLSCEQNLNHDAMYWYRQDPGQGLRLIYYSQIVNDFQKGDIAEGYSVSREKKESFPLTVTSAQKNPTAFYLCASSRPTGGAAEAFFGQGTRLTVV.

The CDR3 region is CASSLQGPEQYF. CDR3 sequence (DNA): TGTGCCAGCAGCCTACAGGGTCCCGAGCAGTACTTC. The J gene is TRBJ2-7, the V gene TRBV4-2; D possibly corresponds to TRBD1 (6 bases). V was shortened by 4 bases and J by 6 bases, with 10 bases between the two germline ends. There are 12 residues in the CDR3. From germline, CDR1 is LGHNA and CDR2 YNFKEQ.

This chain links TRBV5-4 with TRBJ1-2, with TRBD1 identical over 9 bases. The CDR3 runs 15 residues. In germline, CDR1 is SGHNT, CDR2 YYREEE (reference sequence). Trimming cost V 3 bases and J 5 bases; bases outside gene matches: 8. CDR3 DNA: TGTGCCAGCAGCTCACAGGGGGCGGGGGTTTATGGCTACACCTTC. Translation: CASSSQGAGVYGYTF.

The chain carries TRBV28 and TRBJ1-5; weak D call: TRBD1 (6 bases). The CDR3 sequence is 17 residues long. V was cut by 4 bases and J by 0 bases, with 16 bases left in between. Germline CDR1 is MDHEN and CDR2 is SYDVKM. The CDR3 nucleotides read TGTGCCAGCAGTTCCCTTCGGGACATATATAGCAATCAGCCCCAGCATTTT. Amino acid sequence: CASSSLRDIYSNQPQHF.

V and J are TRBV11-3 and TRBJ2-1, with D possibly matching TRBD1 (6 bases). Trimming pared 5 bases from V and 8 bases from J, leaving 19 bases between. Per germline, CDR1 SGHNT and CDR2 YENEEA. The CDR3 has 15 residues. CDR3 loop: CASSPPGAGEHEQFF. CDR3 in DNA: TGTGCCAGCAGCCCACCTGGGGCAGGGGAGCATGAGCAGTTCTTC.

The J gene is TRBJ2-3, the V gene TRBV30; 11 bases line up with TRBD2. V lost 3 bases and J lost 4; bases outside the gene matches: 3. This CDR3 has 14 amino acids. Germline V lookup: CDR1 GTSNPN, CDR2 SVGIG (reference sequence). CDR3 bases: TGTGCCTGGAGGGTTAGCGGGGGGGCAGATACGCAGTATTTT. Encoded protein: CAWRVSGGADTQYF.

This clone appeared once. V usage is TRBV5-1 and J usage is TRBJ2-7, with 12 bases fitting TRBD1. The CDR3 contains 18 residues. Trimming at V came to 0 bases and at J to 0 bases, leaving 7 bases not matched to a gene. CDR1 is SGHRS and CDR2 is YFSETQ in the germline V gene. The CDR3, as DNA: TGCGCCAGCAGCTTGGAGGGACAGGGGGCGATAAGCTCCTACGAGCAGTACTTC. Its protein product is CASSLEGQGAISSYEQYF.

The chain combines TRBV7-9 with TRBJ2-1; D gene uncertain. V gave up 2 bases and J gave up 3 bases, with 8 bases separating them. The CDR3 has 14 amino acids. CDR1 and CDR2 (germline): SEHNR, FQNEAQ (reference sequence). The CDR3: CASSLTGGYNEQFF. CDR3 bases: TGTGCCAGCAGCTTAACCGGTGGCTACAATGAGCAGTTCTTC. The full variable domain, in which reference TRBV7-9 and TRBJ2-1 provide the parts outside the CDR3, is DTGVSQNPRHKITKRGQNVTFRCDPISEHNRLYWYRQTLGQGPEFLTYFQNEAQLEKSRLLSDRFSAERPKGSFSTLEIQRTEQGDSAMYLCASSLTGGYNEQFFGPGTRLTVL.

CDR3 coding DNA: TGTGCCACCAGCTCTCCGACAGCAATGAACACTGAAGCTTTCTTT. Translated: CATSSPTAMNTEAFF. The chain couples TRBV15 to TRBJ1-1, with D perhaps matching TRBD1 (5 bases). Looked up from germline, CDR1 is LNHNV and CDR2 is YYDKDF (reference sequence). This CDR3 spans 15 amino acids. The V and J ends lost 5 bases and 0 bases respectively, with 13 bases between them.

The chain joins TRBV6-5 to TRBJ2-2, with 8 bases that match TRBD2. The CDR3 spans 15 residues. The V gene's germline CDR1 is MNHEY and CDR2 SVGAGI. Trimming at V came to 7 bases and at J to 4 bases, leaving 8 bases not matched to a gene. CDR3 region: CASIGAGVGTGELFF. The CDR3 nucleotides are TGTGCCAGCATAGGAGCGGGGGTTGGCACCGGGGAGCTGTTTTTT.

As concerns this clone: Other DNA sequences in this specimen translate into the identical CDR3. The V call is TRBV28, the J call TRBJ2-7, with no clear D. V was clipped by 3 bases and J by 6 bases, with 12 bases between them. Germline lookup yields CDR1 MDHEN and CDR2 SYDVKM. CDR3 length equals 13 residues. The CDR3: CASSFGDSREQYF. In DNA, the CDR3 is TGTGCCAGCAGTTTCGGAGACTCGCGCGAGCAGTACTTC.

The chain combines TRBV29-1 with TRBJ1-5; possibly TRBD1 for D (5 bases). The CDR3 is 13 amino acids. CDR1 and CDR2 (germline): SQVTM, ANQGSEA. V was pared by 6 bases and J by 3 bases, with 12 bases between. CDR3 DNA: TGCAGCGTGATAGACAGTCCCAATCAGCCCCAGCATTTT. Amino acid sequence: CSVIDSPNQPQHF. The whole variable domain, remainder taken from reference TRBV29-1 and TRBJ1-5, is SAVISQKPSRDICQRGTSLTIQCQVDSQVTMMFWYRQQPGQSLTLIATANQGSEATYESGFVIDKFPISRPNLTFSTLTVSNMSPEDSSIYLCSVIDSPNQPQHFGDGTRLSIL.